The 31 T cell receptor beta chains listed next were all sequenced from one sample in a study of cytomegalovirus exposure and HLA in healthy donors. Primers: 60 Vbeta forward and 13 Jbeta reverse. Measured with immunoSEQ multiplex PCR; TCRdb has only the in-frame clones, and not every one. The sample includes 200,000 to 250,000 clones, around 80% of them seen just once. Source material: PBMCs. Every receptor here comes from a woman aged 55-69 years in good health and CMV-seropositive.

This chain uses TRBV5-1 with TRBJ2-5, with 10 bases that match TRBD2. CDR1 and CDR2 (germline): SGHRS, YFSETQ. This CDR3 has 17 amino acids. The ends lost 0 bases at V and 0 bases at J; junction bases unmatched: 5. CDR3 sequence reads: CASSLGASGGDQETQYF. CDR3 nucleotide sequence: TGCGCCAGCAGCTTGGGGGCTAGCGGGGGAGACCAAGAGACCCAGTACTTC. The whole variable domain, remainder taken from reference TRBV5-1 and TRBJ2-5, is KAGVTQTPRYLIKTRGQQVTLSCSPISGHRSVSWYQQTPGQGLQFLFEYFSETQRNKGNFPGRFSGRQFSNSRSEMNVSTLELGDSALYLCASSLGASGGDQETQYFGPGTRLLVL.

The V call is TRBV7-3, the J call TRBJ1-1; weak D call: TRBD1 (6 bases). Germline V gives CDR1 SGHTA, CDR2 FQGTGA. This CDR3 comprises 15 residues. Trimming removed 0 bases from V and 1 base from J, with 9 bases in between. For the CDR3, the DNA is TGTGCCAGCAGCTTAACCCGGGACACGAACACTGAAGCTTTCTTT. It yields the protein CASSLTRDTNTEAFF. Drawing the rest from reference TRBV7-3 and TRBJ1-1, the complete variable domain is GAGVSQTPSNKVTEKGKYVELRCDPISGHTALYWYRQSLGQGPEFLIYFQGTGAADDSGLPNDRFFAVRPEGSVSTLKIQRTERGDSAVYLCASSLTRDTNTEAFFGQGTRLTVV.

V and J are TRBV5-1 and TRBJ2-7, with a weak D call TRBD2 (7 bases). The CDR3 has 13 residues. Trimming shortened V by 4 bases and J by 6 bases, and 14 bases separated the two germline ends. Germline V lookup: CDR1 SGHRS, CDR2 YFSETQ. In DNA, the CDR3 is TGCGCCAGCAGCCGGGGGGCGGCTCGCGAGCAGTACTTC. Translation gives CASSRGAAREQYF.

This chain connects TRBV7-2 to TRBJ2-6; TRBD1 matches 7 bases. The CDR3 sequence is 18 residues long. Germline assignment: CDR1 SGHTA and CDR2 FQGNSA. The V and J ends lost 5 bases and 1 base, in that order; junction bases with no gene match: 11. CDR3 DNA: TGTGCCAGCAGCGTGGCCTCGACAGGGCCTTCTGGGGCCAACGTCCTGACTTTC. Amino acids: CASSVASTGPSGANVLTF.

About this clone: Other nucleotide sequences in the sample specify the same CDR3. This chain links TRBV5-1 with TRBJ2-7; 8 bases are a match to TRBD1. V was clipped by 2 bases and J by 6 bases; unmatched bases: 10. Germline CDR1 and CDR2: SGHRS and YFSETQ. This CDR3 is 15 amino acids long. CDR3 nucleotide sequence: TGCGCCAGCAGCTTTAGGGCAGGGGGCCTGCGCGAGCAGTACTTC. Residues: CASSFRAGGLREQYF.

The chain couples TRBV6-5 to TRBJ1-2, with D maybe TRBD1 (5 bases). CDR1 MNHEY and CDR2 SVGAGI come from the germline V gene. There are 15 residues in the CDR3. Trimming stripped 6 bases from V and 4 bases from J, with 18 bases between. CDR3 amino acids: CASSPGRIRAYGYTF. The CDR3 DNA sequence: TGTGCCAGCAGCCCCGGACGGATCAGGGCCTATGGCTACACCTTC.

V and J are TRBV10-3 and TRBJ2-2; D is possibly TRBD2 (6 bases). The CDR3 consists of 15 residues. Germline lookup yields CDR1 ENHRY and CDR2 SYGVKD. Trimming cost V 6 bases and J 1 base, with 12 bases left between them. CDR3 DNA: TGTGCCATCAGAGCCGGGACTCTGAACACCGGGGAGCTGTTTTTT. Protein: CAIRAGTLNTGELFF.

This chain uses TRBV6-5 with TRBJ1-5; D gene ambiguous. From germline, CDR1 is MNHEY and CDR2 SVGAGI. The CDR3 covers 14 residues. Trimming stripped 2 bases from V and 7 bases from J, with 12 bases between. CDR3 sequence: CASSYTPTEQPQHF. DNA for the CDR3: TGTGCCAGCAGTTACACCCCTACAGAGCAGCCCCAGCATTTT.

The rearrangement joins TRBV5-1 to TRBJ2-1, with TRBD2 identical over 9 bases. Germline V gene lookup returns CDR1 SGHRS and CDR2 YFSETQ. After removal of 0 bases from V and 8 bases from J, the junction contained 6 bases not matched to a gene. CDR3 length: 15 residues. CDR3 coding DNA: TGCGCCAGCAGCTTGGGGATTGCGGGGGGGTATGAGCAGTTCTTC. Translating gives CASSLGIAGGYEQFF.

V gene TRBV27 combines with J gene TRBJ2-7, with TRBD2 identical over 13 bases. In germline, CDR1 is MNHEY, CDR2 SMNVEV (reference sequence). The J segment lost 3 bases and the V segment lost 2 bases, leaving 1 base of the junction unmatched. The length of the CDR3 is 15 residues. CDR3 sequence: CASSLGLAGDYEQYF. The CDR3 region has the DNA TGTGCCAGCAGTTTAGGACTAGCGGGGGACTACGAGCAGTACTTC.

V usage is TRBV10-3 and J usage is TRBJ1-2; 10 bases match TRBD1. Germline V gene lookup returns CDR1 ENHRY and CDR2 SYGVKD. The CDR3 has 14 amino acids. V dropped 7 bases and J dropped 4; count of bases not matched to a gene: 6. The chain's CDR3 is CAITGQGVGYGYTF. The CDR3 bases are TGTGCCATCACAGGACAGGGGGTGGGCTATGGCTACACCTTC.

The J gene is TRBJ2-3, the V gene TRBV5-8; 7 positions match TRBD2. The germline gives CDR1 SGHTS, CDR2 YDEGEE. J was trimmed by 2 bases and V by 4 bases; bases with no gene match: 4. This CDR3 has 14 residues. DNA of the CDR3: TGTGCCAGCAGCCTCCGGGGGGTCACAGATACGCAGTATTTT. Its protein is CASSLRGVTDTQYF.

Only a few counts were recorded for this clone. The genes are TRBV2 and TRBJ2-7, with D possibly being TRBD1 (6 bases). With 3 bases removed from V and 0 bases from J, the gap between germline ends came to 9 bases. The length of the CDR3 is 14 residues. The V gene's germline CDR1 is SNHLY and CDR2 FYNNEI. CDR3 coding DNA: TGTGCCAGCAGTGAGAACAGGGACTCCTACGAGCAGTACTTC. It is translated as CASSENRDSYEQYF.

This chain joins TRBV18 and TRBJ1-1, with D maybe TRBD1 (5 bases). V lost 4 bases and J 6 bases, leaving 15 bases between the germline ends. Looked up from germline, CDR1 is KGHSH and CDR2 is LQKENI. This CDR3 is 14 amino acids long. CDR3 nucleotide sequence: TGTGCCAGCTCACGAGCAGGGCCTTCCGCTGAAGCTTTCTTT. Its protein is CASSRAGPSAEAFF.

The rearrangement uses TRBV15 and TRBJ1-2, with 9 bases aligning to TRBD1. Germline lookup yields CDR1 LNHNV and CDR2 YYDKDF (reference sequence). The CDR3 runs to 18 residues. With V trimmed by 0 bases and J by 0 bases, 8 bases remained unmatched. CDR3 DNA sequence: TGTGCCACCAGCAGAGATAGGGGGACAGGGATAACTAACTATGGCTACACCTTC. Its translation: CATSRDRGTGITNYGYTF.

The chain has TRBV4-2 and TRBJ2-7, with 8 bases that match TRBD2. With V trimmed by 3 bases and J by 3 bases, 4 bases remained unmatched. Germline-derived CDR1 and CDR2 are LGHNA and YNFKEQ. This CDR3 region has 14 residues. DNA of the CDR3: TGTGCCAGCAGCCATTCGGGGGGGGACTACGAGCAGTACTTC. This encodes CASSHSGGDYEQYF.

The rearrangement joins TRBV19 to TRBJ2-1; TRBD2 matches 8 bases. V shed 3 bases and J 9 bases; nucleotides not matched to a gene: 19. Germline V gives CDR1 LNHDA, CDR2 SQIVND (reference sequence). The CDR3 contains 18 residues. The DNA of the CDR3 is TGTGCCAGTAGTATTTCCCTTATAGCGGGGTTACCTTCGGGTGAGCAGTTCTTC. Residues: CASSISLIAGLPSGEQFF.

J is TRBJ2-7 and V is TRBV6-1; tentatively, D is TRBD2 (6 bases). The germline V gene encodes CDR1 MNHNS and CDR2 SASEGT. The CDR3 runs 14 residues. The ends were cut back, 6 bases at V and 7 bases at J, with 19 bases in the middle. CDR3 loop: CASRAGLLSGEQYF. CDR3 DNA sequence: TGTGCCAGCAGGGCGGGACTTCTGAGCGGGGAGCAGTACTTC.

This CDR3 is CASSTPGQGVDGYTF. In nucleotides, the CDR3 is TGTGCCAGTAGTACCCCGGGACAGGGGGTTGATGGCTACACCTTC. This chain joins TRBV19 and TRBJ1-2; 11 positions agree with TRBD1. Germline loops: CDR1 LNHDA, CDR2 SQIVND (reference sequence). The trim removed 4 bases at V and 6 bases at J, leaving 7 bases unmatched. The CDR3 spans 15 residues.

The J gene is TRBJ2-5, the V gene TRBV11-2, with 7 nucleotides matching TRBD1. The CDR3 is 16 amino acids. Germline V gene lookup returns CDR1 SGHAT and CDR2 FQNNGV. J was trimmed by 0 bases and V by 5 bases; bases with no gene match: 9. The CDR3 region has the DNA TGTGCCAGCAGCCACAGATTCGGACAGGACCAAGAGACCCAGTACTTC. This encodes CASSHRFGQDQETQYF.

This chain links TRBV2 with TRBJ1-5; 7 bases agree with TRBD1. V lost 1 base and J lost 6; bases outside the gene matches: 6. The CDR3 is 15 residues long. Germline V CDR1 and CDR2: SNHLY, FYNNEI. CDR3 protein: CASSEDRGTVQPQHF. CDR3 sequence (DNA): TGTGCCAGCAGTGAAGACAGGGGTACCGTTCAGCCCCAGCATTTT.

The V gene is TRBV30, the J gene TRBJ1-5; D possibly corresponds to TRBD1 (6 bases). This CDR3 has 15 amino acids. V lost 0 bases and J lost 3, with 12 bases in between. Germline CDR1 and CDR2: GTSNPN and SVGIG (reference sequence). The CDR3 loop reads CAWSVRGSSNQPQHF. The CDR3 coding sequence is TGTGCCTGGAGTGTCAGGGGCTCCTCCAATCAGCCCCAGCATTTT.

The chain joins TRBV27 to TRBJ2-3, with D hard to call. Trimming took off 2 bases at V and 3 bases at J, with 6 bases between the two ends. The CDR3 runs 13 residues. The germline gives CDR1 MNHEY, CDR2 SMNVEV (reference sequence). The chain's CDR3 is CASSLRGTDTQYF. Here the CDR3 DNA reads TGTGCCAGCAGTTTAAGAGGAACAGATACGCAGTATTTT.

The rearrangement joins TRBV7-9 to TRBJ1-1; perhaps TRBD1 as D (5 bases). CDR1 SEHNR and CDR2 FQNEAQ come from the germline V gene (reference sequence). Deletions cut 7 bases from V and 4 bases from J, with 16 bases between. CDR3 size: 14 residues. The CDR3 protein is CASILQGLGTEAFF. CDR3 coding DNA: TGTGCCAGCATCCTCCAGGGTTTGGGCACTGAAGCTTTCTTT.

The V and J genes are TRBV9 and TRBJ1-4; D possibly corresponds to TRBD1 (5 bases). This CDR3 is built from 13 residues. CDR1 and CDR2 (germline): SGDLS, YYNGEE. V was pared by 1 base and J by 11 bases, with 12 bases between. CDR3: CASSVYQGPKLFF. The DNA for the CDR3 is TGTGCCAGCAGCGTATATCAGGGCCCCAAACTGTTTTTT.

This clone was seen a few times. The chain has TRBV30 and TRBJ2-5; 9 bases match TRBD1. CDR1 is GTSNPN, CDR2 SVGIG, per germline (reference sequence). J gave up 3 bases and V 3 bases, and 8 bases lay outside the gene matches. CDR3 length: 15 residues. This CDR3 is CAWRRIQGAEETQYF. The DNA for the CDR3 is TGTGCCTGGAGGAGAATACAGGGGGCGGAAGAGACCCAGTACTTC.

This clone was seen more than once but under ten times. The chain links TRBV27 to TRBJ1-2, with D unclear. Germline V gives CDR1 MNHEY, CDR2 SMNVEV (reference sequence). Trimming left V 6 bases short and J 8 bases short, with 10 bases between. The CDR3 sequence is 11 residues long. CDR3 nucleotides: TGTGCCAGCAGAGCTTCGGGGGGCTACACCTTC. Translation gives CASRASGGYTF.

CDR3 DNA sequence: TGTGCCACCTCTTGGGGTGGAGGACAGGCGAACTCTGGAAACACCATATATTTT. Its translation: CATSWGGGQANSGNTIYF. V is TRBV7-9 and J is TRBJ1-3, with 7 nucleotides matching TRBD1. Germline loops: CDR1 SEHNR, CDR2 FQNEAQ (reference sequence). Trimming cost V 10 bases and J 0 bases; bases outside gene matches: 18. This CDR3 spans 18 amino acids. Complete variable domain (other parts from reference TRBV7-9 and TRBJ1-3): DTGVSQNPRHKITKRGQNVTFRCDPISEHNRLYWYRQTLGQGPEFLTYFQNEAQLEKSRLLSDRFSAERPKGSFSTLEIQRTEQGDSAMYLCATSWGGGQANSGNTIYFGEGSWLTVV.

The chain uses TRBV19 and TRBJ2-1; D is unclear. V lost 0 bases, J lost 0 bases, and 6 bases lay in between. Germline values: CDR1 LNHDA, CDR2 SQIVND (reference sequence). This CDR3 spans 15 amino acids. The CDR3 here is CASSIELSSYNEQFF. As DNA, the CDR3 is TGTGCCAGTAGTATAGAATTGAGCTCCTACAATGAGCAGTTCTTC.

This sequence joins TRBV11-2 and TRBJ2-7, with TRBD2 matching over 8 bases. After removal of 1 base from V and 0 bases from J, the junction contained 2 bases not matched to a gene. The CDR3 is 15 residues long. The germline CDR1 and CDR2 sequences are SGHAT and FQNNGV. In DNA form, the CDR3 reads TGTGCCAGCAGCTTAGGACTAGCGAGCTCCTACGAGCAGTACTTC. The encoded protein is CASSLGLASSYEQYF.

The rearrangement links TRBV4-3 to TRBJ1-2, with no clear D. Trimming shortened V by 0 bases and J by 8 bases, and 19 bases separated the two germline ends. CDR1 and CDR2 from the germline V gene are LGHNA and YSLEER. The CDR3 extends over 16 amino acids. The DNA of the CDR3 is TGCGCCAGCAGCCAAGATGAGGCCCGAACTGCGGTGGGCTACACCTTC. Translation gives CASSQDEARTAVGYTF.